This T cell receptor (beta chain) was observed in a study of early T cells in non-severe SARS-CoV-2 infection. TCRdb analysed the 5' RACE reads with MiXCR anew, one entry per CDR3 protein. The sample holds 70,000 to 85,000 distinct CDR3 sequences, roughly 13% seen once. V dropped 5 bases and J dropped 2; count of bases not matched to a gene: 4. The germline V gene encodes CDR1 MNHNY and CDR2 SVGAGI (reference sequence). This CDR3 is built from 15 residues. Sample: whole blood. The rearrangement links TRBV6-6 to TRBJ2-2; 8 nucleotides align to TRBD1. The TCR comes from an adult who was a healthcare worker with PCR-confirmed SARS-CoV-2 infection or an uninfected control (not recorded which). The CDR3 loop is CASSRQGTNTGELFF. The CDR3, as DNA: TGTGCCAGCAGTAGACAGGGGACCAACACCGGGGAGCTGTTTTTT.